This paragraph reports one T cell receptor (beta chain). Its specificity is unknown. The source of the sample is a study of T cell responses to AZD1222 COVID-19 vaccine. With V trimmed by 6 bases and J by 8 bases, 17 bases remained unmatched. CDR1 is PRHDT and CDR2 is FYEKMQ in the germline V gene (reference sequence). The CDR3 loop spans 17 amino acids. Study results and caveats: At study baseline, merely five or six AZD1222 recipients were seropositive. Nearly half of spike-specific TCRs reportedly target variant regions that are unmutated in the B.1.351 and B.1.1.7 variants. There were mostly white British donors and more females than males, and clonal diversity was possibly underestimated.

This table comes from immunoSEQ multiplex PCR, and its TCRdb copy is limited to in-frame clones, with some not included. The repertoire has 150,000 to 200,000 clones, 94% of them found once; the top ten carry about 0.6%. The TCR comes from an adult in good health. The source was peripheral blood, collected on day 0 of AZD1222 vaccination. The rearrangement links TRBV13 to TRBJ2-1; 9 nucleotides match TRBD2. CDR3 protein: CASSKLGSGRIGDEQFF. The CDR3 DNA follows: TGTGCCAGCAGTAAACTGGGGAGCGGGAGGATAGGCGATGAGCAGTTCTTC.